These 32 T cell receptor beta chains were sequenced from one sample in a study of human T cells and chemical hapten exposure (dated by TCRdb to 2020 to 2022). The time point label, read with the paper, signifies: patch test 2, 6 weeks after DPC sensitization. What the treatment or condition label conveys for this sample: therapeutic diphenylcyclopropenone sensitization with weekly scalp DPC. The method behind the library was RACE. Sequencing took place on a NextSeq 500. Using fastp trimming at Q25 and MiXCR clonotype assembly, TCRdb reanalyzed the public sequencing data and kept in-frame beta chains. Every distinct CDR3 protein forms one entry, paired with its most common genes and DNA. Within this sample are about 100,000 distinct CDR3 sequences, with 10% to 12% of them counted one time only. Approximately 3.4% of the sample comes from the top ten. Sequenced here: whole blood, sampled in connection with sensitization to the hapten diphenylcyclopropenone (DPC). The receptors shown here come from a woman between 40 and 50 years old with alopecia areata. Some clones in this sample may be carry-over from other donors' samples.

This clonotype was seen at least ten times. The chain combines TRBV29-1 with TRBJ2-5; TRBD2 agrees at 8 bases. Germline trimming cut 5 bases from V and 5 bases from J; bases unmatched to any gene: 4. Germline CDR1 is SQVTM and CDR2 is ANQGSEA. This CDR3 has 12 amino acids. Written as DNA, the CDR3 is TGCAGCGTTCCCCGGGGGGGGGAGACCCAGTACTTC. Translating it yields CSVPRGGETQYF.

This clonotype showed up many times. The rearrangement uses TRBV18 and TRBJ1-2; D uncertain. This CDR3 spans 13 amino acids. V shed 2 bases and J shed 2 bases, with 6 bases lying between them. Germline lookup yields CDR1 KGHSH and CDR2 LQKENI. CDR3 coding DNA: TGTGCCAGCTCACCAAGGGAGAACTATGGCTACACCTTC. Its translation is CASSPRENYGYTF.

This clonotype was recorded many times. The chain has TRBV19 and TRBJ1-5, with 9 bases aligning to TRBD1. V was clipped by 7 bases and J by 6 bases; unmatched bases: 10. The CDR3 is 15 amino acids. The germline CDR1 and CDR2 sequences are LNHDA and SQIVND (reference sequence). CDR3 nucleotides: TGTGCCAGTACCATTACAGGGGGCGCCGGTCAGCCCCAGCATTTT. Encoded protein: CASTITGGAGQPQHF.

This clonotype has at least ten counts. The gene calls are TRBV2 and TRBJ2-1; D is unresolved. The CDR3 sequence is 11 residues long. Germline loops: CDR1 SNHLY, CDR2 FYNNEI. Trimming shortened V by 8 bases and J by 8 bases, and 10 bases separated the two germline ends. This CDR3 is CASGLGYEQFF. The DNA of the CDR3 is TGTGCCAGCGGTCTAGGATATGAGCAGTTCTTC.

This clonotype was seen only a few times. This sequence joins TRBV4-3 and TRBJ2-2; the D is unclear. The ends were cut back, 1 base at V and 0 bases at J, with 9 bases in the middle. The V gene's germline CDR1 is LGHNA and CDR2 YSLEER. This CDR3 spans 16 amino acids. In nucleotides, the CDR3 is TGCGCCAGCAGCCAAGGGGGTAGCTCGAACACCGGGGAGCTGTTTTTT. Protein: CASSQGGSSNTGELFF.

Ten or more counts support this clonotype. The rearrangement uses TRBV3-1 and TRBJ1-5; a possible D gene is TRBD1 (6 bases). The CDR3 extends over 15 amino acids. V was pared by 0 bases and J by 4 bases, with 10 bases between. Per germline, CDR1 LGHDT and CDR2 YNNKEL (reference sequence). The CDR3 DNA is TGTGCCAGCAGCCAAGATGGCCAGGGGAATCAGCCCCAGCATTTT. Protein sequence: CASSQDGQGNQPQHF.

This clonotype was found a few times. V usage is TRBV19 and J usage is TRBJ2-2; 7 bases fit TRBD1. J lost 5 bases, V lost 1 base, and 1 base had no gene match. The germline CDR1 and CDR2 sequences are LNHDA and SQIVND (reference sequence). There are 14 residues in the CDR3. The DNA of the CDR3 is TGTGCCAGTAGTATAGGGGGACAGACCGGGGAGCTGTTTTTT. This codes for CASSIGGQTGELFF. Combining the CDR3 with reference TRBV19 and TRBJ2-2 gives the whole variable domain DGGITQSPKYLFRKEGQNVTLSCEQNLNHDAMYWYRQDPGQGLRLIYYSQIVNDFQKGDIAEGYSVSREKKESFPLTVTSAQKNPTAFYLCASSIGGQTGELFFGEGSRLTVL.

The rearrangement uses TRBV20-1 and TRBJ2-7; 12 bases match TRBD1. CDR3 length equals 14 residues. CDR1 DFQATT and CDR2 SNEGSKA come from the germline V gene (reference sequence). Losses at the gene ends were 6 bases for V and 4 bases for J; bases not matched to a gene: 7. The CDR3 nucleotides read TGCAGTGCCCCTACGGGACAGGGGGCTTACGAGCAGTACTTC. This gives the protein CSAPTGQGAYEQYF.

This clonotype was seen more than once but under ten times. V and J are TRBV11-3 and TRBJ2-1; D unclear. CDR3 size: 13 residues. Trimming removed 5 bases at V and 6 bases at J, with 11 bases between. CDR1 is SGHNT and CDR2 is YENEEA in the germline V gene. DNA of the CDR3: TGTGCCAGCAGCCCCCGACCCGGCAATGAGCAGTTCTTC. This gives the protein CASSPRPGNEQFF.

The chain combines TRBV12-5 with TRBJ1-6; no clear D gene. The germline gives CDR1 LGHNT, CDR2 FRNRAP. The CDR3 contains 13 residues. The V and J ends lost 1 base and 7 bases respectively, with 5 bases between them. In DNA form, the CDR3 reads TGTGCTAGTGGTTTGGAGGGAAATTCACCCCTCCACTTT. It codes for CASGLEGNSPLHF.

This clonotype came up many times. V usage is TRBV28 and J usage is TRBJ1-5; D perhaps matches TRBD1 (5 bases). CDR1 MDHEN and CDR2 SYDVKM come from the germline V gene. V shed 6 bases and J shed 6 bases, with 15 bases lying between them. The CDR3 is 14 amino acids. CDR3: CASSLVQGFQPQHF. In DNA, the CDR3 is TGTGCCAGCAGCCTAGTTCAGGGCTTTCAGCCCCAGCATTTT.

The chain is built from TRBV7-6 and TRBJ2-1; perhaps TRBD2 as D (6 bases). This CDR3 region has 12 residues. Germline V lookup: CDR1 SGHVS, CDR2 FNYEAQ. Trimming took off 1 base at V and 9 bases at J, with 7 bases between the two ends. The CDR3 bases are TGTGCCAGCAGCTTAGGGGAGGCTGAGCAGTTCTTC. This translates into CASSLGEAEQFF.

A few counts support this clonotype. The rearrangement links TRBV7-9 to TRBJ2-1, with TRBD2 matching 11 bases. The germline V gene has CDR1 SEHNR and CDR2 FQNEAQ (reference sequence). V lost 11 bases and J lost 9; bases outside the gene matches: 12. The CDR3 has 14 amino acids. CDR3 bases: TGTGCCCCGGGGCTAGCGGGGGGCCCCACTGAGCAGTTCTTC. It encodes CAPGLAGGPTEQFF.

The rearrangement uses TRBV19 and TRBJ2-6; D may be TRBD2 (6 bases). The germline CDR1 and CDR2 sequences are LNHDA and SQIVND (reference sequence). Trimming cost V 6 bases and J 4 bases, with 13 bases left between them. The CDR3 spans 15 residues. The CDR3: CASRTGGVGANVLTF. For the CDR3, the DNA is TGTGCCAGTAGGACCGGGGGAGTAGGGGCCAACGTCCTGACTTTC.

Only a few counts were recorded for this clonotype. The chain recombines TRBV6-6 with TRBJ2-3, with 8 bases matching TRBD2. This CDR3 comprises 14 residues. V lost 7 bases and J lost 1; bases outside the gene matches: 4. In germline, CDR1 is MNHNY, CDR2 SVGAGI (reference sequence). CDR3 coding DNA: TGTGCCAGCATGGTAGCGGGACGCACAGATACGCAGTATTTT. This sequence encodes CASMVAGRTDTQYF.

This clonotype was counted at least ten times. The gene calls are TRBV27 and TRBJ1-1; D is perhaps TRBD1 (5 bases). Germline V gene data show CDR1 as MNHEY and CDR2 as SMNVEV (reference sequence). Deletions cut 3 bases from V and 4 bases from J, with 15 bases between. This CDR3 has 15 residues. The CDR3 DNA sequence: TGTGCCAGCAGTTTGAATGGTGCAAGGGGCACTGAAGCTTTCTTT. Translated, it gives CASSLNGARGTEAFF.

The rearrangement uses TRBV12-3 or TRBV12-4 and TRBJ1-1; 8 bases agree with TRBD1. The length of the CDR3 is 11 residues. The V segment lost 5 bases and the J segment 11 bases; nucleotides outside the gene matches: 4. CDR3 sequence (DNA): TGTGCCAGCAGTGCGACAGGGGTTGCTTTCTTT. It specifies CASSATGVAFF.

This clonotype was counted a few times. The rearrangement links TRBV7-2 to TRBJ2-3; D remains unclear. CDR3 length equals 14 residues. Germline V gene data show CDR1 as SGHTA and CDR2 as FQGNSA. Trimming pared 0 bases from V and 10 bases from J, leaving 14 bases between. The CDR3 reads CASSLAAPRMAQYF. Here the CDR3 DNA reads TGTGCCAGCAGCTTAGCTGCCCCCCGCATGGCGCAGTATTTT.

In this sample, this clonotype turned up a few times. CDR3 sequence (DNA): TGTGCCTGGAACGGGGCGAACACCGGGGAGCTGTTTTTT. Translation: CAWNGANTGELFF. The V call is TRBV30, the J call TRBJ2-2; a possible D gene is TRBD2 (5 bases). The CDR3 runs 13 residues. CDR1 and CDR2 from the germline V gene are GTSNPN and SVGIG (reference sequence). The V and J ends lost 4 bases and 0 bases respectively, with 6 bases between them.

Comments on this clonotype: A much larger clone sits a single nucleotide away, making a read error possible. The V and J genes are TRBV29-1 and TRBJ2-1, with TRBD2 identical over 12 bases. Germline lookup yields CDR1 SQVTM and CDR2 ANQGSEA. CDR3 length: 15 residues. The junction had 6 bases not matched to a gene; V was cut back by 3 bases and J by 6 bases. Here the CDR3 reads CSVEFGTSGRNEQFF. The DNA for the CDR3 is TGCAGCGTTGAGTTCGGGACTAGCGGGCGCAATGAGCAGTTCTTC.

This clonotype was seen more than once but under ten times. This rearrangement joins TRBV6-2 or TRBV6-3 to TRBJ2-7; D not resolved. The germline V gene encodes CDR1 MNHEY and CDR2 SVGEGT. Deletions cut 5 bases from V and 6 bases from J, with 11 bases between. The CDR3 is 12 amino acids. The CDR3 protein is CASSNSLGEQYF. The CDR3 nucleotides read TGTGCCAGCAGTAACAGTTTAGGCGAGCAGTACTTC.

The chain combines TRBV2 with TRBJ2-2; TRBD2 agrees at 13 bases. The CDR3 runs 17 residues. The germline V gene has CDR1 SNHLY and CDR2 FYNNEI. The V gene end was trimmed by 7 bases and the J gene end by 2 bases; junction bases not matched to a gene: 7. In DNA, the CDR3 is TGTGCCAGCAAGACGGGACTAGCGGGATATAACACCGGGGAGCTGTTTTTT. As protein: CASKTGLAGYNTGELFF. Based on the CDR3 plus reference TRBV2 and TRBJ2-2, the full variable domain is EPEVTQTPSHQVTQMGQEVILRCVPISNHLYFYWYRQILGQKVEFLVSFYNNEISEKSEIFDDQFSVERPDGSNFTLKIRSTKLEDSAMYFCASKTGLAGYNTGELFFGEGSRLTVL.

This clonotype was counted ten times or more. V is TRBV9 and J is TRBJ2-1, with 9 bases identical to TRBD2. This CDR3 has 17 residues. Germline CDR1 and CDR2: SGDLS and YYNGEE. The J segment lost 0 bases and the V segment lost 4 bases, leaving 8 bases of the junction unmatched. CDR3 in amino acids: CASSPRLADSSYNEQFF. The CDR3, as DNA: TGTGCCAGCAGCCCCCGACTAGCGGACAGCTCCTACAATGAGCAGTTCTTC.

V is TRBV6-5 and J is TRBJ2-7; weak D call: TRBD1 (6 bases). Germline-derived CDR1 and CDR2 are MNHEY and SVGAGI. The CDR3 length is 12 residues. V was cut by 6 bases and J by 1 base, with 7 bases left in between. CDR3 nucleotides: TGTGCCAGCAGAAGGGGGTCCTACGAGCAGTACTTC. Translation: CASRRGSYEQYF.

This clonotype was observed many times. DNA of the CDR3: TGTGCCAGCAGTTCGGGGACTAGCGGACAAGAGACCCAGTACTTC. Residues: CASSSGTSGQETQYF. This chain uses TRBV6-2 or TRBV6-3 with TRBJ2-5, with 11 nucleotides matching TRBD2. V lost 4 bases and J lost 2; bases outside the gene matches: 3. Germline V lookup: CDR1 MNHEY, CDR2 SVGEGT. The CDR3 length is 15 residues.

This clonotype was detected a few times. The V and J genes are TRBV3-1 and TRBJ2-1, with TRBD1 identical over 8 bases. The CDR3 is 16 amino acids. After removal of 0 bases from V and 8 bases from J, the junction contained 9 bases not matched to a gene. From germline, CDR1 is LGHDT and CDR2 YNNKEL (reference sequence). The CDR3 loop reads CASSQDRQGARYEQFF. For the CDR3, the DNA is TGTGCCAGCAGCCAAGACCGGCAGGGGGCAAGGTATGAGCAGTTCTTC.

This clonotype appeared many times. The chain has TRBV18 and TRBJ2-7; 9 nucleotides agree with TRBD1. CDR3 length equals 14 residues. Germline V gene lookup returns CDR1 KGHSH and CDR2 LQKENI. Trimming took 3 bases from V and 2 from J; bases not matched to a gene: 2. CDR3 coding DNA: TGTGCCAGCTCACCTGGACAGGGGCCCTACGAGCAGTACTTC. As protein: CASSPGQGPYEQYF.

This clonotype was recorded many times. The rearrangement links TRBV2 to TRBJ1-5; 10 bases are a match to TRBD1. V lost 7 bases, J lost 1 base, and 1 base stayed unmatched. Germline CDR1 SNHLY, CDR2 FYNNEI. This CDR3 has 14 residues. Here the CDR3 reads CASTGQGSNQPQHF. The CDR3 DNA sequence: TGTGCCAGCACGGGACAGGGGAGCAATCAGCCCCAGCATTTT.

This clonotype was detected many times. The V and J genes are TRBV18 and TRBJ1-5; the D is unclear. V gave up 4 bases and J gave up 7 bases, with 14 bases separating them. The V gene's germline CDR1 is KGHSH and CDR2 LQKENI. This CDR3 comprises 14 residues. The CDR3 is CASSLGPPVQPQHF. In DNA form, the CDR3 reads TGTGCCAGCTCACTAGGGCCCCCCGTGCAGCCCCAGCATTTT.

This rearrangement joins TRBV12-3 or TRBV12-4 to TRBJ2-2; tentative D call: TRBD1 (6 bases). CDR3 length: 13 residues. V lost 6 bases to trimming and J lost 7 bases, with 12 bases between them. The CDR3 here is CASREQGVGELFF. The CDR3, as DNA: TGTGCCAGCAGGGAACAGGGTGTCGGGGAGCTGTTTTTT.

The table lists this clonotype with many counts. The V call is TRBV7-9, the J call TRBJ2-1; D is possibly TRBD1 (5 bases). The CDR3 is 13 residues long. CDR1 is SEHNR, CDR2 FQNEAQ, per germline (reference sequence). V lost 5 bases and J 7 bases, leaving 12 bases between the germline ends. CDR3 residues: CASSTSPGNEQFF. CDR3 DNA sequence: TGTGCCAGCAGCACCTCCCCAGGGAATGAGCAGTTCTTC.

The J gene is TRBJ2-5, the V gene TRBV25-1, with D tentatively TRBD1 (5 bases). V was trimmed by 5 bases and J by 5 bases, leaving 18 bases between them. Germline-derived CDR1 and CDR2 are MGHDK and SYGVNS. The CDR3 is 15 amino acids. CDR3 coding DNA: TGTGCCAGCAGTTCCCAGGGTGGGGATCGGGAGACCCAGTACTTC. It codes for CASSSQGGDRETQYF. The whole variable domain, filled in from reference TRBV25-1 and TRBJ2-5, reads EADIYQTPRYLVIGTGKKITLECSQTMGHDKMYWYQQDPGMELHLIHYSYGVNSTEKGDLSSESTVSRIRTEHFPLTLESARPSHTSQYLCASSSQGGDRETQYFGPGTRLLVL.